This T cell receptor beta chain was recorded in a study of CXCR3-negative and CXCR3-positive naive CD8 T cells. About the study: A total of about 140 million TRB reads was generated, with about 1.5 +/- 0.3 million per library.

5' RACE that incorporated UMI labels was used to prepare the TRB cDNA libraries. For each CDR3 protein, TCRdb gives one entry from its re-call of the 5' RACE reads, without DNA. Its listing shows approximately 7,300 distinct CDR3 sequences. The length of the CDR3 is 15 residues. The germline V gene encodes CDR1 SEHNR and CDR2 FQNEAQ (reference sequence). General study points: Both naive subsets, CXCR3-negative and CXCR3-positive, displayed similar TRBV-TRBJ usage, unlike memory cells. TRB CDR3s were more hydrophobic in CXCR3-positive than in CXCR3-negative naive cells. The study inferred TCR strength from TRB CDR3 properties and found comparable surface CD5 between naive subsets.

Considering frequency, this clonotype is medium-sized. Antigen: not known. CD45RO-CCR7+CD27+CD95- characterized naive CD8+ T cells. The rearrangement joins TRBV7-9 to TRBJ2-3; TCRdb returns TRBD2, unconfirmable since there is no DNA. The TCR originated in a human donor in good health. Some clones in this sample may be carry-over from other donors' samples. The sequenced sample consisted of naive CXCR3+ CD8+ T cells from blood. As to subset: CD45RO-CCR7+CD27+CD95- naive CD8+ T cells expressing CXCR3 (TNR3+). The CDR3 protein is CASSWTSIQEDTQYF.